This T cell receptor (beta chain) was profiled in a study of cytotoxic CD8 clonotypes in ibrutinib-treated CLL. Depth targeted 1 in 200,000 to 1 in 1 million T cells, averaging 10x coverage per clonotype. Data came from immunoSEQ multiplex PCR; TCRdb stores just in-frame clones and leaves some out. In the table there are hundreds of thousands of clones, approximately 67% of which are singletons. The CDR3 runs to 14 residues. CDR1 is SGHTA and CDR2 is FQGTGA in the germline V gene. The V end was cut by 5 bases, the J end by 6 bases, with 14 bases between. The sample holds a few counts of this clone. Sequenced here: PBMCs, sampled after 36 months of ibrutinib treatment. The V and J genes are TRBV7-3 and TRBJ2-1; D call uncertain. This sequence was found in a human donor with chronic lymphocytic leukemia. The chain's CDR3 is CASSRNGPSNEQFF. CDR3 in DNA: TGTGCCAGCAGCCGAAACGGCCCCTCCAATGAGCAGTTCTTC.